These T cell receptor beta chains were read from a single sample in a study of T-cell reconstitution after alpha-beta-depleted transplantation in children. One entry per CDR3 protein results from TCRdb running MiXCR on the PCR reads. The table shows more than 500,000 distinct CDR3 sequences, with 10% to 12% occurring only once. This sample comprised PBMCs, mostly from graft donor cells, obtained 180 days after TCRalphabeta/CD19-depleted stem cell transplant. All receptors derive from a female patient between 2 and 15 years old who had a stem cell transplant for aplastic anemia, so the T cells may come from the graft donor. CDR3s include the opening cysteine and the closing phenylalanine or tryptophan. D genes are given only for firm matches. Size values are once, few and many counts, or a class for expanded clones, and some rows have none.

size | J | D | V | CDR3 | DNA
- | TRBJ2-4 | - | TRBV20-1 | CSARVPSDIQYF | TGCAGTGCTAGAGTACCGTCTGACATTCAGTACTTC
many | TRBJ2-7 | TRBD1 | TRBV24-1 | CATSDPGQTPYEQYF | TGTGCCACCAGTGATCCGGGACAGACTCCCTACGAGCAGTACTTC
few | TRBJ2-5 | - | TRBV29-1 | CSPTLSGAETQYF | TGCAGCCCTACCTTGTCGGGGGCAGAGACCCAGTACTTC
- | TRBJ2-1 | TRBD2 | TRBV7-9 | CASSLVRLAGEWAQFF | TGTGCCAGCAGCTTAGTCAGACTAGCGGGAGAATGGGCGCAGTTCTTC
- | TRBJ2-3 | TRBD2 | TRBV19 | CASSIEGLAISTSTDTQYF | TGTGCCAGTAGTATTGAAGGACTAGCGATTTCAACTAGCACAGATACGCAGTATTTT
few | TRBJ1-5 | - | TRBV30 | CAWSPRTAGAGGNQPQHF | TGTGCCTGGAGTCCGAGGACAGCGGGCGCTGGTGGCAATCAGCCCCAGCATTTT
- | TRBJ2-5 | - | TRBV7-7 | CASRSYPRDGQETQYF | TGTGCCAGCAGATCCTACCCCCGGGACGGGCAAGAGACCCAGTACTTC
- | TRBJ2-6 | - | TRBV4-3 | CASSQDYIGLAGANVLTF | TGCGCCAGCAGCCAAGATTACATTGGTCTCGCTGGGGCCAACGTCCTGACTTTC
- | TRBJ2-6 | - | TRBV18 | CASSLGANGLTF | TGTGCCAGCTCACTTGGGGCCAACGGCCTGACTTTC
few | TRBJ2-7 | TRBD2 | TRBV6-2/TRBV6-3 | CASSLSLDGRALYEQYF | TGTGCCAGCAGTTTGTCCCTAGACGGGAGGGCCCTCTACGAGCAGTACTTC
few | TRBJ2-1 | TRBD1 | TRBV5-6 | CASSRAGTGYNEQFF | TGTGCCAGCAGTCGAGCCGGGACAGGGTACAATGAGCAGTTCTTC
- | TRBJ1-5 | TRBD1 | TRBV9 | CASSAQGSQPQHF | TGTGCCAGCAGCGCACAGGGGAGTCAGCCCCAGCATTTT
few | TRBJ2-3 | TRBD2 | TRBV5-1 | CASSVSGRTTDTQYF | TGCGCCAGCAGCGTTAGCGGGAGAACCACAGATACGCAGTATTTT
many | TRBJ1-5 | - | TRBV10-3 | CAISEDSYQPQHF | TGTGCCATCAGCGAGGACAGCTATCAGCCCCAGCATTTT
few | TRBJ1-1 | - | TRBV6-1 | CASRAPGQRNTEAFF | TGTGCCAGCAGGGCGCCGGGACAACGGAACACTGAAGCTTTCTTT
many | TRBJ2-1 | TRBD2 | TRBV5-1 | CASSQTAGLRGDEQFF | TGCGCCAGCAGCCAAACAGCGGGACTCCGTGGGGATGAGCAGTTCTTC
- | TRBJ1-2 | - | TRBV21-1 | CASSKKWDRAKGYTF | TGTGCCAGCAGCAAAAAGTGGGACAGGGCTAAAGGCTACACCTTC
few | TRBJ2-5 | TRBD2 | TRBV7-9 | CASSPWTSSGGIKETQYF | TGTGCCAGCAGCCCCTGGACGTCTAGCGGGGGTATAAAAGAGACCCAGTACTTC
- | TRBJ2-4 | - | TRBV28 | CASGVSGQGTDIQYF | TGTGCCAGCGGGGTCAGCGGGCAGGGGACGGACATTCAGTACTTC
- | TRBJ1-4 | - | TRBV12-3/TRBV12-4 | CASSPETGPENLFF | TGTGCCAGCAGTCCCGAGACAGGCCCCGAAAACCTGTTTTTT
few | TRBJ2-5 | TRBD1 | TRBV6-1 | CASILTEGQGETQYF | TGTGCCAGCATTCTAACCGAGGGACAGGGAGAGACCCAGTACTTC
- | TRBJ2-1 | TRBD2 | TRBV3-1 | CASSQWASGRSSYNEQFF | TGTGCCAGCAGCCAATGGGCTAGCGGGAGGAGTTCCTACAATGAGCAGTTCTTC
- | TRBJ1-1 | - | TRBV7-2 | CASSLMRKNTEAFF | TGTGCCAGCAGCTTAATGCGGAAGAACACTGAAGCTTTCTTT
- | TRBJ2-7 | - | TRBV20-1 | CSASDGLGYEQYF | TGCAGTGCTAGTGACGGCCTCGGCTACGAGCAGTACTTC
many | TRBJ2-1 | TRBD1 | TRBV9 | CASRGQEGNEQFF | TGTGCCAGCAGGGGACAGGAGGGCAATGAGCAGTTCTTC
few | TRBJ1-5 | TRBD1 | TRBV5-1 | CASSLGGSLDRATQPQHF | TGCGCCAGCAGCTTGGGGGGGAGTTTGGACAGGGCGACTCAGCCCCAGCATTTT
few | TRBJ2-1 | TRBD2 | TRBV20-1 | CSARVLAGLYNEQFF | TGCAGTGCTAGAGTGCTAGCGGGGCTCTACAATGAGCAGTTCTTC
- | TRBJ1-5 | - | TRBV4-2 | CASSQESSNQPQHF | TGTGCCAGCAGCCAAGAGAGTAGCAATCAGCCCCAGCATTTT
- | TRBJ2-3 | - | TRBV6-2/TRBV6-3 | CASSYSKLGGRFQDTQYF | TGTGCCAGCAGTTACTCGAAACTAGGAGGGAGGTTTCAAGATACGCAGTATTTT
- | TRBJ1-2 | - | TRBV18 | CASSPPTRVDGYTF | TGTGCCAGCTCACCTCCCACGCGGGTGGATGGCTACACCTTC
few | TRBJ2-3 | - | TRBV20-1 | CSAHPSGRSTSTDTQYF | TGCAGTGCCCACCCGAGCGGGCGAAGTACTAGCACAGATACGCAGTATTTT
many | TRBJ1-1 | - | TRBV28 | CASSLGLGNTEAFF | TGTGCCAGCAGTTTAGGTCTAGGAAACACTGAAGCTTTCTTT
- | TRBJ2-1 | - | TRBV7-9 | CASSLAPESF | TGTGCCAGCAGCTTAGCGCCCGAGTCCTTC
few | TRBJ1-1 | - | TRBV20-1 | CSARRRGPRNTEAFF | TGCAGTGCTAGACGGCGGGGGCCGAGGAACACTGAAGCTTTCTTT
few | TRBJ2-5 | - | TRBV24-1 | CATSDTGLGGETQYF | TGTGCCACCAGTGACACGGGACTCGGAGGGGAGACCCAGTACTTC
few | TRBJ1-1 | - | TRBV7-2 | CATEARGSNTEAFF | TGTGCCACCGAGGCGAGGGGATCGAACACTGAAGCTTTCTTT
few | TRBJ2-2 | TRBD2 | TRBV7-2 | CASSLASGRGRLNTGELFF | TGTGCCAGCAGCTTAGCGAGCGGGAGGGGGCGATTGAACACCGGGGAGCTGTTTTTT
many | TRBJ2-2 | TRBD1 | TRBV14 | CASSQDPGQGINTGELFF | TGTGCCAGCAGCCAAGACCCGGGACAGGGCATCAACACCGGGGAGCTGTTTTTT
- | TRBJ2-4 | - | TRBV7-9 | CASLTYRDGTNIQYF | TGTGCCAGCCTCACTTACCGGGACGGAACAAACATTCAGTACTTC